The clone carrying this TCR beta chain turned up a few times. Antigen unknown. This sample was taken from a study of beta chain features in type 1 diabetes. The study's findings and limits: Possible PCR preference for shorter templates applied equally to patients and controls.

All of the isolated RNA was reverse transcribed, so expressed TCRB transcripts were sequenced. Repertoires were generated with immunoSEQ multiplex PCR, while TCRdb's copy carries only in-frame clones and drops some. The sample carries about 40,000 clones, 50% recorded once. The CDR3 is 11 residues long. Germline loops: CDR1 SQVTM, CDR2 ANQGSEA. V was pared by 7 bases and J by 4 bases, with 8 bases between. Source material: stem cell memory CD4+ T cells from blood. The chain uses TRBV29-1 and TRBJ1-5; no reliable D call. The TCR was taken from a woman in her thirties in good health. The CDR3 reads CSGHVNQPQHF. Here the CDR3 DNA reads TGCAGCGGACACGTTAATCAGCCCCAGCATTTT. The full variable domain, with the rest looked up from reference TRBV29-1 and TRBJ1-5, is SAVISQKPSRDICQRGTSLTIQCQVDSQVTMMFWYRQQPGQSLTLIATANQGSEATYESGFVIDKFPISRPNLTFSTLTVSNMSPEDSSIYLCSGHVNQPQHFGDGTRLSIL.